One sample yielded the 31 T cell receptor beta chains listed below, sequenced in a study of blood T cell repertoires in COVID-19. This table comes from immunoSEQ multiplex PCR, and its TCRdb copy is limited to in-frame clones, with some not included. The sample consists of almost 95,000 clones, about two thirds of them appearing once. The material sequenced was peripheral blood. The receptor set was obtained from a woman aged 60-75 years in a cohort sampled during active or convalescent COVID-19.

This sequence joins TRBV11-1 and TRBJ1-1, with D unclear. Germline assignment: CDR1 SGHAT and CDR2 FQDESV (reference sequence). The CDR3 is made up of 15 amino acids. Trimming shortened V by 5 bases and J by 0 bases, and 13 bases separated the two germline ends. CDR3 sequence (DNA): TGTGCCAGCAGCCCCGCCCGGTCCCTGAACACTGAAGCTTTCTTT. Its translation is CASSPARSLNTEAFF. Full variable domain (remainder filled in from reference TRBV11-1 and TRBJ1-1): EAEVAQSPRYKITEKSQAVAFWCDPISGHATLYWYRQILGQGPELLVQFQDESVVDDSQLPKDRFSAERLKGVDSTLKIQPAELGDSAMYLCASSPARSLNTEAFFGQGTRLTVV.

The chain uses TRBV4-1 and TRBJ1-2; D remains unclear. The CDR3 consists of 16 residues. Trimming took 0 bases from V and 4 from J, leaving 15 bases between them. Looked up from germline, CDR1 is MGHRA and CDR2 is YSYEKL. The CDR3 coding sequence is TGCGCCAGCAGCCAAGAGACCCGTGGAGGAATCTATGGCTACACCTTC. This gives the protein CASSQETRGGIYGYTF.

The rearrangement links TRBV19 to TRBJ1-5; no reliable D call. There are 14 residues in the CDR3. Trimming shortened V by 3 bases and J by 3 bases, and 9 bases separated the two germline ends. Germline CDR1 reads LNHDA; CDR2 reads SQIVND (reference sequence). The DNA for the CDR3 is TGTGCCAGTAGTATTAGTCTTGCCAATCAGCCCCAGCATTTT. Residues: CASSISLANQPQHF. Together with reference TRBV19 and TRBJ1-5, the CDR3 gives the full variable domain: DGGITQSPKYLFRKEGQNVTLSCEQNLNHDAMYWYRQDPGQGLRLIYYSQIVNDFQKGDIAEGYSVSREKKESFPLTVTSAQKNPTAFYLCASSISLANQPQHFGDGTRLSIL.

The chain employs TRBV7-2 and TRBJ2-7; TRBD1 aligns across 9 bases. Germline CDR1 and CDR2: SGHTA and FQGNSA. J lost 1 base, V lost 5 bases, and 6 bases had no gene match. The CDR3 has 15 residues. The CDR3 region has the DNA TGTGCCAGCAGCACGACAGGGGGAAGATCCTACGAGCAGTACTTC. This translates into CASSTTGGRSYEQYF.

V gene TRBV18 combines with J gene TRBJ2-5; D is ambiguous. This CDR3 is 14 amino acids long. V lost 0 bases to trimming and J lost 5 bases, with 10 bases between them. Per the germline V gene, CDR1 is KGHSH and CDR2 is LQKENI. CDR3 DNA sequence: TGTGCCAGCTCACCACCGGGCTGGCCGGAGACCCAGTACTTC. Translating it yields CASSPPGWPETQYF.

This clone occurred a few times. CDR3 residues: CASRPGKQGIEAFF. In nucleotides, the CDR3 is TGTGCCAGCAGGCCGGGGAAACAGGGGATTGAAGCTTTCTTT. The rearrangement joins TRBV7-6 to TRBJ1-1, with 7 bases lining up with TRBD1. V shed 6 bases, J shed 7 bases, and the junction held 11 bases outside the gene matches. The germline gives CDR1 SGHVS, CDR2 FNYEAQ. CDR3 length: 14 residues. Full variable domain (rest looked up from reference TRBV7-6 and TRBJ1-1): GAGVSQSPRYKVTKRGQDVALRCDPISGHVSLYWYRQALGQGPEFLTYFNYEAQQDKSGLPNDRFSAERPEGSISTLTIQRTEQRDSAMYRCASRPGKQGIEAFFGQGTRLTVV.

The table lists this clone with a count of one. The DNA of the CDR3 is TGTGCCAGCAGTGAAGGCAGGGGAACACAAGAGACCCAGTACTTC. Encoded protein: CASSEGRGTQETQYF. The rearrangement uses TRBV2 and TRBJ2-5, with D possibly being TRBD1 (6 bases). V was clipped by 1 base and J by 2 bases, with 11 bases between them. There are 15 residues in the CDR3. CDR1 and CDR2 from the germline V gene are SNHLY and FYNNEI.

The chain combines TRBV11-1 with TRBJ2-7; no firm D call. The CDR3 is made up of 12 amino acids. V gave up 6 bases and J gave up 3 bases, with 9 bases separating them. Germline lookup yields CDR1 SGHAT and CDR2 FQDESV (reference sequence). The CDR3 region has the DNA TGTGCCAGCAGTGCTAGTCGCTACGAGCAGTACTTC. Protein sequence: CASSASRYEQYF.

This clone has a handful of counts. The rearrangement uses TRBV4-1 and TRBJ2-3; TRBD2 matches 9 bases. The CDR3 loop spans 18 amino acids. V was clipped by 2 bases and J by 11 bases; unmatched bases: 20. From germline, CDR1 is MGHRA and CDR2 YSYEKL. In DNA form, the CDR3 reads TGCGCCAGCAGCCAACAACCGAGGGCGGGGGGGCCTTTGGCAGGGCAGTATTTT. It yields the protein CASSQQPRAGGPLAGQYF.

This clone occurred once. V usage is TRBV28 and J usage is TRBJ2-7; 7 bases are a match to TRBD2. Germline V CDR1 and CDR2: MDHEN, SYDVKM. The V segment lost 8 bases and the J segment 3 bases; nucleotides outside the gene matches: 13. The CDR3 sequence is 15 residues long. CDR3 bases: TGTGCCAGCTCCCCATTGGGGGGGATGCTCTACGAGCAGTACTTC. It translates to CASSPLGGMLYEQYF.

V gene TRBV30 combines with J gene TRBJ1-5; 9 bases are a match to TRBD1. J gave up 6 bases and V 2 bases, and 5 bases lay outside the gene matches. Per the germline V gene, CDR1 is GTSNPN and CDR2 is SVGIG (reference sequence). The CDR3 is 14 amino acids. The CDR3: CAWSPTGGTQPQHF. The CDR3 DNA reads TGTGCCTGGAGTCCTACAGGGGGCACTCAGCCCCAGCATTTT. Together with reference TRBV30 and TRBJ1-5, the CDR3 gives the full variable domain: SQTIHQWPATLVQPVGSPLSLECTVEGTSNPNLYWYRQAAGRGLQLLFYSVGIGQISSEVPQNLSASRPQDRQFILSSKKLLLSDSGFYLCAWSPTGGTQPQHFGDGTRLSIL.

This chain connects TRBV14 to TRBJ2-7, with 9 bases matching TRBD1. The V gene's germline CDR1 is SGHDN and CDR2 FVKESK. J lost 5 bases, V lost 4 bases, and 12 bases had no gene match. There are 16 residues in the CDR3. CDR3 residues: CASSRDSRTGVHEQYF. Written as DNA, the CDR3 is TGTGCCAGCAGCCGAGACTCAAGGACAGGGGTCCACGAGCAGTACTTC.

The rearrangement links TRBV7-2 to TRBJ1-1; possible D gene TRBD1, 5 bases. This CDR3 is built from 15 residues. Germline CDR1 is SGHTA and CDR2 is FQGNSA. The germline V and J ends were trimmed by 0 bases and 1 base, with 9 bases remaining between them. As DNA, the CDR3 is TGTGCCAGCAGCTTAGCGTGGACAAGGAACACTGAAGCTTTCTTT. It is translated as CASSLAWTRNTEAFF.

This clone was detected only once. The CDR3, as DNA: TGTGCCAGCAGACCTCGGGACAGGCTCACCGGGGAGCTGTTTTTT. Protein sequence: CASRPRDRLTGELFF. The chain carries TRBV28 and TRBJ2-2, with 8 bases fitting TRBD1. CDR3 size: 15 residues. Germline CDR1 and CDR2: MDHEN and SYDVKM. The V and J ends lost 6 bases and 4 bases, in that order; junction bases with no gene match: 7.

A few counts support this clone. The sample contains more than one DNA sequence encoding this CDR3. The chain employs TRBV28 and TRBJ2-1, with TRBD1 identical over 7 bases. Germline V gene lookup returns CDR1 MDHEN and CDR2 SYDVKM. Unmatched junction bases numbered 5, after V lost 6 bases and J lost 0 bases. The CDR3 length is 15 residues. In nucleotides, the CDR3 is TGTGCCAGCAGGACAGGGCGAAGCTCCTACAATGAGCAGTTCTTC. Translating it yields CASRTGRSSYNEQFF.

This clone was counted once. The gene calls are TRBV5-5 and TRBJ2-3, with TRBD1 matching over 7 bases. Germline CDR1 reads SGHKS; CDR2 reads YYEKEE (reference sequence). Trimming removed 3 bases from V and 4 bases from J; junction bases left unmatched: 11. The CDR3 covers 16 residues. CDR3 region: CASSSKTGKGADTQYF. The CDR3 nucleotides are TGTGCCAGCAGCTCTAAGACAGGGAAGGGTGCAGATACGCAGTATTTT.

The rearrangement joins TRBV9 to TRBJ2-7; 11 nucleotides line up with TRBD2. V trimming: 3 bases; J trimming: 5 bases; junction bases outside the gene matches: 16. This CDR3 region has 18 residues. Germline assignment: CDR1 SGDLS and CDR2 YYNGEE. The CDR3 sequence: CASSAPIIPSGGLDEQYF. CDR3 sequence (DNA): TGTGCCAGCAGCGCACCTATTATACCTAGCGGGGGGCTGGACGAGCAGTACTTC.

V gene TRBV7-9 combines with J gene TRBJ2-7, with TRBD2 identical over 10 bases. This CDR3 contains 17 residues. The trim removed 0 bases at V and 3 bases at J, leaving 8 bases unmatched. The germline V gene has CDR1 SEHNR and CDR2 FQNEAQ (reference sequence). Here the CDR3 DNA reads TGTGCCAGCAGCTTAGCGAGCGGGGGGGCCCCCAACTACGAGCAGTACTTC. This codes for CASSLASGGAPNYEQYF.

The chain joins TRBV5-4 to TRBJ2-1, with 7 bases that match TRBD1. This CDR3 has 18 residues. Germline CDR1 and CDR2: SGHNT and YYREEE (reference sequence). V lost 4 bases to trimming and J lost 4 bases; unmatched junction nucleotides: 17. This CDR3 is CASSPAWGQLITYNEQFF. The DNA of the CDR3 is TGTGCCAGCAGCCCCGCTTGGGGACAGTTAATAACTTACAATGAGCAGTTCTTC.

CDR3 residues: CASSFGGEQYF. The CDR3 region has the DNA TGTGCCAGCAGCTTTGGAGGGGAGCAGTACTTC. The V gene is TRBV12-1, the J gene TRBJ2-7; TRBD2, as called in the table, went unchecked against the DNA. TRBV12-1 is given as a pseudogene. There are 11 residues in the CDR3.

The chain uses TRBV7-8 and TRBJ1-2; D call uncertain. V was clipped by 1 base and J by 0 bases, with 9 bases between them. The CDR3 has 15 residues. Germline V gives CDR1 SGHVS, CDR2 FQNEAQ. The CDR3 sequence: CASSLVPDTNYGYTF. For the CDR3, the DNA is TGTGCCAGCAGCTTAGTTCCAGACACTAACTATGGCTACACCTTC.

The chain uses TRBV7-2 and TRBJ2-1; 11 bases map to TRBD2. V lost 3 bases to trimming and J lost 6 bases; unmatched junction nucleotides: 13. The CDR3 has 18 amino acids. Per germline, CDR1 SGHTA and CDR2 FQGNSA. CDR3 in DNA: TGTGCCAGCAGCTTGATAGGAGGAACTAGCGGGGGCCGCAATGAGCAGTTCTTC. Translation gives CASSLIGGTSGGRNEQFF.

CDR3 DNA sequence: TGTGCCAGCAGGCTAGGGGACAGGGTTTACAATGAGCAGTTCTTC. Translation: CASRLGDRVYNEQFF. The V call is TRBV7-2, the J call TRBJ2-1, with 9 bases that match TRBD1. Losses at the gene ends were 6 bases for V and 4 bases for J; bases not matched to a gene: 7. Germline CDR1 and CDR2: SGHTA and FQGNSA. This CDR3 region has 15 residues.

The J gene is TRBJ2-2, the V gene TRBV9; 9 bases fit TRBD2. This CDR3 contains 17 residues. J was trimmed by 1 base and V by 1 base; bases with no gene match: 5. CDR1 and CDR2 (germline): SGDLS, YYNGEE. Here the CDR3 reads CASSVTGSGGNTGELFF. As DNA, the CDR3 is TGTGCCAGCAGCGTAACCGGTAGCGGGGGGAACACCGGGGAGCTGTTTTTT.

This clone was counted between two and nine times. The rearrangement uses TRBV9 and TRBJ2-1, with 12 bases matching TRBD2. The CDR3 spans 15 residues. Germline V gene sequence: CDR1 SGDLS, CDR2 YYNGEE. V dropped 4 bases and J dropped 8; count of bases not matched to a gene: 7. CDR3 in DNA: TGTGCCAGCAGCCTCACTAGCGGGGGGTTACATGAGCAGTTCTTC. The encoded protein is CASSLTSGGLHEQFF.

The V gene is TRBV5-1, the J gene TRBJ2-1, with 10 bases fitting TRBD2. V trimming: 6 bases; J trimming: 0 bases; junction bases outside the gene matches: 15. Germline CDR1 SGHRS, CDR2 YFSETQ. The CDR3 runs to 19 residues. CDR3 region: CASMQTSGPYPSSYNEQFF. The CDR3 coding sequence is TGCGCCAGCATGCAGACTAGCGGGCCCTACCCGAGCTCCTACAATGAGCAGTTCTTC.

The chain combines TRBV18 with TRBJ2-4, with 7 bases identical to TRBD1. CDR1 and CDR2 (germline): KGHSH, LQKENI. V lost 3 bases, J lost 0 bases, and 14 bases stayed unmatched. The CDR3 length is 19 residues. The CDR3 DNA sequence: TGTGCCAGCTCACCTATTTTTCGACAGGGACCACTAGCCAAAAACATTCAGTACTTC. It specifies CASSPIFRQGPLAKNIQYF.

This sequence joins TRBV5-1 and TRBJ2-5; 14 bases are a match to TRBD2. This CDR3 is built from 17 residues. V was clipped by 4 bases and J by 3 bases; unmatched bases: 8. Germline assignment: CDR1 SGHRS and CDR2 YFSETQ. CDR3 residues: CASSGGRLAGGKETQYF. CDR3 sequence (DNA): TGCGCCAGCAGCGGAGGAAGACTAGCGGGGGGGAAAGAGACCCAGTACTTC. Drawing the rest from reference TRBV5-1 and TRBJ2-5, the complete variable domain is KAGVTQTPRYLIKTRGQQVTLSCSPISGHRSVSWYQQTPGQGLQFLFEYFSETQRNKGNFPGRFSGRQFSNSRSEMNVSTLELGDSALYLCASSGGRLAGGKETQYFGPGTRLLVL.

The CDR3 region has the DNA TGTGCCAGCAGCCCCGGGACAGGGGGCTATGAAAAACTGTTTTTT. Translated: CASSPGTGGYEKLFF. V and J are TRBV6-4 and TRBJ1-4; 12 bases are a match to TRBD1. Germline CDR1 is MRHNA and CDR2 is SNTAGT. This CDR3 comprises 15 residues. V gave up 6 bases and J gave up 6 bases; unmatched junction bases: 5.

V is TRBV19 and J is TRBJ2-7; D is possibly TRBD2 (6 bases). Trimming pared 4 bases from V and 0 bases from J, leaving 13 bases between. This CDR3 spans 15 amino acids. CDR1 is LNHDA and CDR2 is SQIVND in the germline V gene (reference sequence). The CDR3: CASSRDLGGSYEQYF. As DNA, the CDR3 is TGTGCCAGTAGTAGAGACCTGGGGGGCTCCTACGAGCAGTACTTC.

The V and J genes are TRBV4-1 and TRBJ2-7, with 8 bases lining up with TRBD1. CDR3 length equals 15 residues. Per the germline V gene, CDR1 is MGHRA and CDR2 is YSYEKL. Unmatched junction bases numbered 6, after V lost 1 base and J lost 4 bases. For the CDR3, the DNA is TGCGCCAGCAGCCAAGGTAGAGGACAGGGTTACGAGCAGTACTTC. Amino acid sequence: CASSQGRGQGYEQYF.